This TCR beta chain originates from a study of preoperative IRX-2 immunotherapy in early breast cancer. In germline, CDR1 is SSHAT, CDR2 FNYEAQ (reference sequence). Trimming took off 0 bases at V and 1 base at J, with 8 bases between the two ends. This CDR3 is 15 amino acids long. Assay used: immunoSEQ multiplex PCR; TCRdb lists only in-frame clones, some missing. The top ten hold 15% of the sample, which has approximately 4,000 clones, 55% to 70% seen once. Treatment described: preoperative locoregional IRX-2 cytokine immunotherapy. This phase Ib study tested locoregional IRX-2 cytokine immunotherapy given before surgery.

V is TRBV7-7 and J is TRBJ2-3; maybe TRBD2 (6 bases). This receptor was obtained from a human donor with breast cancer. The sequences come from tumor tissue, collected after IRX-2 immunotherapy. For the CDR3, the DNA is TGTGCCAGCAGCTTAGCGGGACTTGGCACAGATACGCAGTATTTT. Amino acid sequence: CASSLAGLGTDTQYF.